The TCR beta chain described here comes from a study of siplizumab effects on memory and regulatory T cells. Study results and caveats: Unstimulated subsets were the mapping target of only a minor fraction of alloreactive clones. The study found that siplizumab significantly reduced alloreactive sequences traceable to unstimulated CD4+ memory cells. It seemed that naive T cells were more diverse than memory cells and were major contributors to the alloresponse.

Per individual sample, about 100,000 TCR templates were assayed. The assay was immunoSEQ multiplex PCR, and TCRdb's table has in-frame clones only and misses some. The sample yields some 120,000 clones, approximately 92% seen once. In germline, CDR1 is MNHNY, CDR2 SVGAGI (reference sequence). The CDR3 is made up of 15 amino acids. V lost 6 bases, J lost 2 bases, and 6 bases stayed unmatched. As for this clone: What it recognizes is unknown.

This sequence was found in a human donor in good health. The sequencing input was non-Treg CD4+ T cells sorted from blood. This chain connects TRBV6-6 to TRBJ2-7; TRBD1 matches at 11 bases. The CDR3 region has the DNA TGTGCCAGCAGAAGACGGGGACAGGGGGCCTACGAGCAGTACTTC. Translation: CASRRRGQGAYEQYF.